This TCR beta chain was retrieved from a study of T cells in Graves' hyperthyroidism and ophthalmopathy. This CDR3 comprises 13 residues. The germline gives CDR1 SGHVS, CDR2 FQNEAQ. V dropped 1 base and J dropped 5 bases, with 9 bases sitting between them. This clonotype came up many times. Amplification yielded TCR beta CDR3 regions, with RNA transcripts as the source. TCR CDR3 regions were first amplified by RT-PCR with HTBI primers. TCRdb re-called the multiplex PCR reads through MiXCR, storing one row per CDR3 protein. Here the sample spans roughly 300,000 distinct CDR3 sequences, about 20% being singletons.

This sequence was found in a woman in her 50s with Graves' hyperthyroidism. Source material: blood. The J gene is TRBJ2-7, the V gene TRBV7-8; D might be TRBD1 (6 bases). CDR3 residues: CASSLGGPNEQYF. CDR3 DNA sequence: TGTGCCAGCAGCTTAGGGGGGCCAAACGAGCAGTACTTC.